This TCR beta chain stems from a study of blood T cell repertoires in COVID-19. Overall study: Nucleic acid was either cDNA or gDNA, and it came from T cells, B-cell-depleted T cells, or PBMCs.

Study members were between about 18 and 90 years old and lived in some 22 US regions. The table came from immunoSEQ multiplex PCR; TCRdb's copy has only in-frame clones and leaves some out. Of under 300,000 clones listed, about nine tenths were seen once; the top ten hold roughly 6.3%. Germline CDR1 is SNHLY and CDR2 is FYNNEI. Trimming shortened V by 3 bases and J by 4 bases, and 6 bases separated the two germline ends. CDR3 size: 12 residues. This receptor was taken from a woman in her 30s with acute COVID-19. Sequencing used PBMCs or T cells enriched from blood (not recorded which). This chain joins TRBV2 and TRBJ1-2; TRBD1 is a possible D gene (5 bases). For the CDR3, the DNA is TGTGCCAGCAGTGAGGACACCTATGGCTACACCTTC. It encodes CASSEDTYGYTF.